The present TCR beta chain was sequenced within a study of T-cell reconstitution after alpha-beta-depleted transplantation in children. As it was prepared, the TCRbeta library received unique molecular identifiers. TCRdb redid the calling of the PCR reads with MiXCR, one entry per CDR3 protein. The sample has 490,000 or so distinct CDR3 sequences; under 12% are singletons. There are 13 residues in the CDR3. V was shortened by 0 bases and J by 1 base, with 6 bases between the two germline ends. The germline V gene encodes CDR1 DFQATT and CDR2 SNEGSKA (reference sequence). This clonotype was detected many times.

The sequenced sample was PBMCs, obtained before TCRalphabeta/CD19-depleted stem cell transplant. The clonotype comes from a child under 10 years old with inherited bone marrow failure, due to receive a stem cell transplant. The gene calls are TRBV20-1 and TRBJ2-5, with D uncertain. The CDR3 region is CSARDRVQETQYF. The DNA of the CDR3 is TGCAGTGCTAGAGATCGAGTCCAAGAGACCCAGTACTTC.